A single sample gave rise to the 15 T cell receptor beta chains below, sequenced in a study of CD8+CD57+ T cells in acquired aplastic anemia. Investigators profiled TCR beta VDJ and CDR3 from genomic DNA template. In TCRdb, the reads were re-called with MiXCR into one record per CDR3 protein. The repertoire includes about 180,000 distinct CDR3 sequences, around half of them detected once, and 0.85% to 1.2% sits in the top ten. In patients chosen for sequencing, flow cytometry had shown CD8+CD57+ cell expansion. The sequenced sample consisted of sorted CD4+, CD8+, or CD8+CD57+ T cells (not recorded which) from PBMCs. Receptors were obtained from a human donor with aplastic anemia.

This clonotype appeared many times. The rearrangement links TRBV7-3 to TRBJ2-3, with D tentatively TRBD2 (6 bases). The V end lost 5 bases, the J end lost 2 bases, and 8 bases lay between the germline ends. Germline V lookup: CDR1 SGHTA, CDR2 FQGTGA. The CDR3 covers 13 residues. The CDR3 DNA is TGTGCCAGCAGCCGGACTATCACAGATACGCAGTATTTT. Translating it yields CASSRTITDTQYF.

V and J are TRBV19 and TRBJ2-3; D possibly matches TRBD1 or TRBD2 (5 bases each). Germline CDR1 reads LNHDA; CDR2 reads SQIVND (reference sequence). V was cut by 1 base and J by 8 bases, with 16 bases left in between. This CDR3 is 15 amino acids long. In DNA form, the CDR3 reads TGTGCCAGTAGTATAGGCGCCCTGGGACGAGCTACGCAGTATTTT. It specifies CASSIGALGRATQYF.

A word on this clonotype: This may be a read error: a much more frequent sequence differs by one nucleotide. The CDR3 end shows no conserved phenylalanine or tryptophan, and so a read error is likely. The V and J genes are TRBV12-3 or TRBV12-4 and TRBJ2-5; TRBD1 agrees at 8 bases. J gave up 2 bases and V 6 bases, and 8 bases lay outside the gene matches. CDR3 length: 15 residues. CDR3 sequence reads: CASSQTGGLQETQYL. CDR3 in DNA: TGTGCCAGCAGCCAAACAGGGGGTTTACAAGAGACCCAGTACCTC.

Within the sample, this clonotype is medium-sized. This sequence joins TRBV19 and TRBJ2-3, with D tentatively TRBD1 (5 bases). The CDR3 is 13 amino acids. Trimming left V 6 bases short and J 2 bases short, with 9 bases between. Germline CDR1 LNHDA, CDR2 SQIVND (reference sequence). CDR3 loop: CASRTVATDTQYF. CDR3 nucleotides: TGTGCCAGTAGGACAGTCGCCACAGATACGCAGTATTTT.

The rearrangement links TRBV7-9 to TRBJ1-6; 8 bases are a match to TRBD1. CDR1 is SEHNR and CDR2 is FQNEAQ in the germline V gene (reference sequence). With 6 bases clipped from V and 10 bases from J, the junction kept 5 bases outside the gene matches. The CDR3 has 13 residues. This CDR3 is CASSTDRVSPLHF. For the CDR3, the DNA is TGTGCCAGCAGTACGGACAGGGTCTCACCCCTCCACTTT.

The DNA for the CDR3 is TGCAGTGCTAGAGAGTGGTCGGGAATCACGGTGGATACGCAGTATTTT. Its protein is CSAREWSGITVDTQYF. The genes are TRBV20-1 and TRBJ2-3, with a tentative D call TRBD2 (5 bases). V was trimmed by 0 bases and J by 6 bases, leaving 19 bases between them. The germline CDR1 and CDR2 sequences are DFQATT and SNEGSKA (reference sequence). This CDR3 region has 16 residues.

This clonotype has just a few counts. The CDR3 protein is CASSISARPGSYEQYF. The CDR3 bases are TGTGCCAGCAGCATCTCCGCCCGGCCGGGGTCCTACGAGCAGTACTTC. The chain carries TRBV11-2 and TRBJ2-7; perhaps TRBD2 as D (5 bases). V was clipped by 5 bases and J by 1 base, with 18 bases between them. Germline V lookup: CDR1 SGHAT, CDR2 FQNNGV. The CDR3 length is 16 residues.

The V and J genes are TRBV10-3 and TRBJ2-5, with TRBD2 matching 12 bases. The CDR3 covers 15 residues. The V gene end was trimmed by 6 bases and the J gene end by 1 base; junction bases not matched to a gene: 3. Germline-derived CDR1 and CDR2 are ENHRY and SYGVKD. The chain's CDR3 is CAISRLAGAQETQYF. The CDR3 nucleotides read TGTGCCATCAGCCGACTAGCGGGGGCCCAAGAGACCCAGTACTTC.

The chain has TRBV24-1 and TRBJ2-7, with D possibly called TRBD1 or TRBD2 (6 bases each). In germline, CDR1 is KGHDR, CDR2 SFDVKD. CDR3 length equals 17 residues. V was clipped by 3 bases and J by 7 bases, with 24 bases between them. CDR3 protein: CATSDGAGPPRRGEQYF. CDR3 coding DNA: TGTGCCACCAGTGATGGGGCGGGACCTCCCCGGAGGGGGGAGCAGTACTTC.

The gene calls are TRBV4-2 and TRBJ1-6; D is uncertain. Between the trimmed V and J ends, which lost 4 bases and 0 bases, there was a span of 25 bases. The germline CDR1 and CDR2 sequences are LGHNA and YNFKEQ. This CDR3 has 21 residues. The CDR3 protein is CASSPLVTTGPSSSYNSPLHF. The CDR3 DNA follows: TGTGCCAGCAGCCCGCTCGTGACTACTGGCCCTTCGAGCTCCTATAATTCACCCCTCCACTTT.

This chain joins TRBV29-1 and TRBJ2-3; D is uncertain. The CDR3 consists of 16 residues. Trimming pared 5 bases from V and 2 bases from J, leaving 20 bases between. Germline V gives CDR1 SQVTM, CDR2 ANQGSEA. Written as DNA, the CDR3 is TGCAGCGTTCGAGGCCAGGCCACGGCGCCCACAGATACGCAGTATTTT. Encoded protein: CSVRGQATAPTDTQYF.

The chain joins TRBV2 to TRBJ2-5; 9 bases line up with TRBD1. This CDR3 has 14 residues. Germline lookup yields CDR1 SNHLY and CDR2 FYNNEI. J lost 5 bases, V lost 6 bases, and 7 bases had no gene match. The CDR3 DNA reads TGTGCCAGCAGGAAGGACAGGGGATGCGAGACCCAGTACTTC. Amino acid sequence: CASRKDRGCETQYF. Full variable domain (outside the CDR3, taken from reference TRBV2 and TRBJ2-5): EPEVTQTPSHQVTQMGQEVILRCVPISNHLYFYWYRQILGQKVEFLVSFYNNEISEKSEIFDDQFSVERPDGSNFTLKIRSTKLEDSAMYFCASRKDRGCETQYFGPGTRLLVL.

The CDR3 sequence: CATSRGQVRNSPLHF. The CDR3, as DNA: TGTGCCACCAGCAGAGGCCAGGTGCGAAATTCACCCCTCCACTTT. V gene TRBV15 combines with J gene TRBJ1-6; no clear D gene. Germline V gene lookup returns CDR1 LNHNV and CDR2 YYDKDF (reference sequence). Trimming removed 1 base from V and 7 bases from J, with 11 bases in between. The CDR3 loop spans 15 amino acids.

This clonotype was found a few times. The chain employs TRBV6-2 or TRBV6-3 and TRBJ1-4; D is uncertain. This CDR3 contains 16 residues. Germline lookup yields CDR1 MNHEY and CDR2 SVGEGT. Trimming took off 2 bases at V and 2 bases at J, with 12 bases between the two ends. CDR3 sequence: CASSYGRAWTNEKLFF. DNA for the CDR3: TGTGCCAGCAGTTACGGGCGGGCCTGGACTAATGAAAAACTGTTTTTT.

The count of this clonotype is one. An end of the junction does not agree with germline; a read error may underlie this. V gene TRBV20-1 combines with J gene TRBJ2-7; D uncertain. This CDR3 spans 11 amino acids. Germline-derived CDR1 and CDR2 are DFQATT and SNEGSKA (reference sequence). In DNA form, the CDR3 reads TGCGGTGCTACCAACACCTACGAGCAGTACTTC. It specifies CGATNTYEQYF.